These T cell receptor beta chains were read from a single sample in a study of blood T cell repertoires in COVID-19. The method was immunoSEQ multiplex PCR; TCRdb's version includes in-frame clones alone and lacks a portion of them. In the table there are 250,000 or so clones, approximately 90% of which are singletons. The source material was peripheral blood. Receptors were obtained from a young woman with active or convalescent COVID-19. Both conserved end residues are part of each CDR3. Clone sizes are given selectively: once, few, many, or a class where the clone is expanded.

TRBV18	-	CASSPAGRPYEQYF
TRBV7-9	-	CASSPTDIAAYF
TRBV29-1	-	CSVVGGADSYEQYF
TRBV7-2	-	CASSLDPIRVIGYTF
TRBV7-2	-	CASSEGQGGQPQHF
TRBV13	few	CASSWGGQDLLHF
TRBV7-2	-	CASSLVRQDTQYF
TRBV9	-	CASSDAGTSPYNEQFF
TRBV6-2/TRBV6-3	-	CASSYSPSGGNTGELFF
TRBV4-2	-	CASSQDGQGGTEAFF
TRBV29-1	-	CSVDKGATQYF
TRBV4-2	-	CASSPGQGVGEQFF
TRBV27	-	CASSYRGAYEQYF
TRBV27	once	CASRGSGGSYEQYF
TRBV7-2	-	CASSLSLNRDYEQYF
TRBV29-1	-	CSVSDSYEQYF
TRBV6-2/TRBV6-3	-	CASSYSAAQYF
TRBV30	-	CAWSPGINYGYTF
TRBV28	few	CASSLLQGWETQYF
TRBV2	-	CASLKEGTRVGEQYF
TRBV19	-	CASSGTDKETQYF
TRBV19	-	CASSKTGTSAETQYF
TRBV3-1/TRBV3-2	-	CASSQAGGDTQYF
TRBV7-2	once	CASSRDYTGELFF
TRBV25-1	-	CASSEGRGGPSLHF
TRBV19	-	CASSARTGAFHTEAFF
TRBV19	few	CASSIKGADPYEQYF
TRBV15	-	CATSRDRGYEQYF
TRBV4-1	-	CASSHPKEGGAGTGELFF
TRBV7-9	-	CASSLGGVSYEQYF
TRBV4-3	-	CASSQALAGGTGELFF
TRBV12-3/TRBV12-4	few	CAILQGPGYGYTF
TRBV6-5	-	CASSYLASGELFF
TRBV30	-	CAWNGLTGANVLTF
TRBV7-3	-	CASSSTSSSTDTQYF
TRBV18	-	CASSFYRGRDTDTQYF
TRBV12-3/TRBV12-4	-	CASSLSKRGGYTF
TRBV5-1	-	CASSRDSQETQYF
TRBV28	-	CASSSTGGADQPQHF
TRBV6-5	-	CASKTSGGFGYEQYF
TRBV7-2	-	CASSFAGGRQGGYEQYF
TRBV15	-	CATSRDLGQSNQPQHF
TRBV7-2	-	CASSLAGGGTSYEQYF
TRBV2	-	CASSGTITSTDTQYF
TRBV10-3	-	CAIRGTGGTGELFF
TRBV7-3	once	CASSLMQDRPPVCGYTF
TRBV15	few	CATSRDVRGRLSTDTQYF
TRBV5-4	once	CASSLLGLADHNEQFF
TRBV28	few	CASSLGTGNGYTF
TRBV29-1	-	CSVGTGGDSPLHF